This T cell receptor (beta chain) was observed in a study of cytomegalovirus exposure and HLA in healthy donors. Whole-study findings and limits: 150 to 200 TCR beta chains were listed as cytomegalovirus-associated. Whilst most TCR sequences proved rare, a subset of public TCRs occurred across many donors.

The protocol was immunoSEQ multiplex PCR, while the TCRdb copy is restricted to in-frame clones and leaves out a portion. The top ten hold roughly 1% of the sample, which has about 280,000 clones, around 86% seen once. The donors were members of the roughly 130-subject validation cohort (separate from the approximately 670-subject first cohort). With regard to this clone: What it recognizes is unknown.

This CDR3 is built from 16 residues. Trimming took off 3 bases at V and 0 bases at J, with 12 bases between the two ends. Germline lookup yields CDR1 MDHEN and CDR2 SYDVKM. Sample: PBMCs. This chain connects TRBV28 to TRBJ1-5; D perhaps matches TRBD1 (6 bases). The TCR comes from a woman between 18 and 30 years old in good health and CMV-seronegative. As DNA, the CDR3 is TGTGCCAGCAGTTTTCGGACAGCTTATAGCAATCAGCCCCAGCATTTT. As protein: CASSFRTAYSNQPQHF.